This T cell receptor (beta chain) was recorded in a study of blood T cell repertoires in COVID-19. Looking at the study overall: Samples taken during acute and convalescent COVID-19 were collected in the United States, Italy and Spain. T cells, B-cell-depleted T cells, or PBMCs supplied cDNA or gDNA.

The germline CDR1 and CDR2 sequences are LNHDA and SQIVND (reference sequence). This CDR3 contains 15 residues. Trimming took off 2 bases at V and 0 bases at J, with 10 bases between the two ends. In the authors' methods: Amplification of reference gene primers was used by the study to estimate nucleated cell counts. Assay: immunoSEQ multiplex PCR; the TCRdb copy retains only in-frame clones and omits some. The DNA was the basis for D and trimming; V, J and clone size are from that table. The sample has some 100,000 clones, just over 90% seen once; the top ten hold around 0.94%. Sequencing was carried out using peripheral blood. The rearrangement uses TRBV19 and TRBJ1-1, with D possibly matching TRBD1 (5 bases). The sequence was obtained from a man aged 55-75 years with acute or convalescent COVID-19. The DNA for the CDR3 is TGTGCCAGTAGTATACAGGGTACCTTGAACACTGAAGCTTTCTTT. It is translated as CASSIQGTLNTEAFF. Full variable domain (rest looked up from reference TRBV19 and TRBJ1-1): DGGITQSPKYLFRKEGQNVTLSCEQNLNHDAMYWYRQDPGQGLRLIYYSQIVNDFQKGDIAEGYSVSREKKESFPLTVTSAQKNPTAFYLCASSIQGTLNTEAFFGQGTRLTVV.